This T cell receptor (beta chain) was found in a study of T cells after yellow fever vaccination. Study results and limitations: Clones from primary vaccination mostly reappeared after the booster (around 96% CD4, over 85% CD8).

Many counts were recorded for this clonotype. Antigen unknown. TCRdb reprocessed the 5' RACE reads via MiXCR and lists one record per CDR3 protein. The sample records 250,000 to 350,000 distinct CDR3 sequences, approximately 10% being singletons. This sample comprised CD4+ T cells sorted from PBMCs, obtained 5 days after the yellow fever booster vaccination. This clonotype originated in a young man who received the YFV17D yellow fever vaccine.

Here the CDR3 reads CASSPTRRVTEAFF. The CDR3 DNA follows: TGTGCCAGCAGCCCAACCCGCAGGGTGACTGAAGCTTTCTTT. The V gene is TRBV7-2, the J gene TRBJ1-1, with a weak D call TRBD1 (5 bases). In germline, CDR1 is SGHTA, CDR2 FQGNSA. CDR3 size: 14 residues. Trimming cost V 5 bases and J 5 bases, with 15 bases left between them. The complete variable domain, with remaining parts taken from reference TRBV7-2 and TRBJ1-1, reads GAGVSQSPSNKVTEKGKDVELRCDPISGHTALYWYRQSLGQGLEFLIYFQGNSAPDKSGLPSDRFSAERTGGSVSTLTIQRTQQEDSAVYLCASSPTRRVTEAFFGQGTRLTVV.